The present T cell receptor beta chain was sequenced within a study of blood T cells in healthy people across ages. Broader study findings: Researchers said unsorted PBMCs prevented a conclusive naive versus antigen-experienced comparison.

This CDR3 has 16 amino acids. Germline values: CDR1 DFQATT, CDR2 SNEGSKA (reference sequence). Trimming cost V 0 bases and J 0 bases, with 12 bases left between them. This clonotype has at least ten counts. Its specificity is not known. For the second PCR, which ran for roughly 6 to 12 cycles, a sample-barcoded 5' primer and a J-beta primer mix were used. TCRdb ran MiXCR on the 5' RACE reads and lists one entry per CDR3 protein. The data hold 870,000 or so distinct CDR3 sequences, with more than 25% observed a single time. This TCR came from a woman over 75 in good health. The gene calls are TRBV20-1 and TRBJ2-4; D is possibly TRBD1 or TRBD2 (5 bases each). Sequenced: blood. CDR3 residues: CSARDSKGPAKNIQYF. In nucleotides, the CDR3 is TGCAGTGCTAGAGATAGTAAGGGACCAGCCAAAAACATTCAGTACTTC.